Listed below are T cell receptor beta chains from one sample, sequenced in a study of T cell responses to AZD1222 COVID-19 vaccine. The protocol was immunoSEQ multiplex PCR, while the TCRdb copy is restricted to in-frame clones and leaves out a portion. The sample contains roughly 140,000 clones, 75% to 90% of which appear only once. Here the sequenced sample was peripheral blood, taken 28 days after the second AZD1222 dose. The receptors come from an adult who received the AZD1222 COVID-19 vaccine. Each CDR3 is given with its conserved first and last residue. Each record gives: D gene, V gene, J gene, clone size, CDR3 DNA, CDR3 protein. The D gene is left open where the match is weak. Clone sizes are given selectively: once, few, many, or a class where the clone is expanded.

>.|TRBV27|TRBJ1-4|.
TGTGCCAGCAGCCCCAGACAGGAGAGAAATGAAAAACTGTTTTTT
CASSPRQERNEKLFF
>.|TRBV4-1|TRBJ1-2|.
TGCGCCAGCAGCCAACGGGACGGGACGCTAAGGGGCTACACCTTC
CASSQRDGTLRGYTF
>TRBD1|TRBV11-2|TRBJ1-2|.
TGTGCCAGCACCCTTCCCTTAAGAGGACAGGGAACAAAAGGATATGGCTACACCTTC
CASTLPLRGQGTKGYGYTF
>TRBD1|TRBV30|TRBJ1-5|.
TGTGCCTGGAGTGGTTCAGGGGGGAAACAGCCCCAGCATTTT
CAWSGSGGKQPQHF
>.|TRBV6-5|TRBJ2-4|.
TGTGCCAGCACGGCGGGAATCAACAAAAACATTCAGTACTTC
CASTAGINKNIQYF
>TRBD1|TRBV7-8|TRBJ1-4|once
TGTGCCAGCAGCTCCCGCACGGGACAGGGTTCTGAAAAACTGTTTTTT
CASSSRTGQGSEKLFF
>TRBD1|TRBV28|TRBJ2-4|once
TGTGCCAGCAGCACTTACCGGGACAGACCCCAGGAATCCAAAAACATTCAGTACTTC
CASSTYRDRPQESKNIQYF
>.|TRBV25-1|TRBJ1-5|.
TGTGCCAGCAATGGCAGGGACGGTCAGCCCCAGCATTTT
CASNGRDGQPQHF
>TRBD1|TRBV6-1|TRBJ1-3|.
TGTGCCAGCAGTGAAGCAGGTCCCGGGACAGGGTGGAACACCATATATTTT
CASSEAGPGTGWNTIYF
>TRBD1|TRBV30|TRBJ1-1|.
TGTGCCTGGTGGGGACAGGGGGCGAACACTGAAGCTTTCTTT
CAWWGQGANTEAFF
>TRBD2|TRBV6-5|TRBJ2-7|.
TGTGCCAGCAGTCGGACTAGCGGATCCTACGAGCAGTACTTC
CASSRTSGSYEQYF
>TRBD1|TRBV30|TRBJ1-5|.
TGTGCCTGGAGTGTACAGGGGACTAGCAATCAGCCCCAGCATTTT
CAWSVQGTSNQPQHF
>TRBD1|TRBV16|TRBJ2-1|.
TGTGCCAGCAGCCAATTTAACCCCCAGGGGGCCTCCTACAATGAGCAGTTCTTC
CASSQFNPQGASYNEQFF
>.|TRBV18|TRBJ1-1|.
TGTGCCAGCTCACCCCTTTACAGTAACACTGAAGCTTTCTTT
CASSPLYSNTEAFF
>.|TRBV11-2|TRBJ2-1|.
TGTGCCAGCAGCTTAGAGGCTGAGCAGTTCTTC
CASSLEAEQFF
>TRBD1|TRBV30|TRBJ1-2|.
TGTGCCTGGAGGAGGGACAGGGGTCTAGTCGGTACCGGTGTCGAATATGGCTACACCTTC
CAWRRDRGLVGTGVEYGYTF
>TRBD1|TRBV18|TRBJ2-2|.
TGTGCCAGCTCACAGACAGGGGTGTTGGCCGGGGAGCTGTTTTTT
CASSQTGVLAGELFF
>TRBD2|TRBV6-4|TRBJ2-1|.
TGTGCCAGCAGCCCACTGGAGAGCGGGGGCTACAATGAGCAGTTCTTC
CASSPLESGGYNEQFF
>TRBD2|TRBV4-3|TRBJ2-7|once
TGCGCCAGCAGCCAAGAGGGCAGGGCTAGCGGCTACGAGCAGTACTTC
CASSQEGRASGYEQYF
>.|TRBV4-2|TRBJ1-4|.
TGTGCCAGCAGCCTGGGGGTAGGACAAAGAAATGAAAAACTGTTTTTT
CASSLGVGQRNEKLFF
>.|TRBV2|TRBJ1-6|.
TGTGCCAGCACCCTCCAATGGGGTAATTCACCCCTCCACTTT
CASTLQWGNSPLHF
>.|TRBV7-2|TRBJ1-2|.
TGTGCCAGCAGCTCCCTGGAGGGGACCGTAGGCTACACCTTC
CASSSLEGTVGYTF
>TRBD1|TRBV30|TRBJ1-4|.
TGTGCCTCAAAGACAGGGGTCTATGAAAAACTGTTTTTT
CASKTGVYEKLFF
>.|TRBV6-5|TRBJ1-5|.
TGTGCCACCAGTAGGGGATCCGAGCCCCAGCATTTT
CATSRGSEPQHF
>TRBD2|TRBV5-1|TRBJ2-1|.
TGCGCCAGCAGCCCGGGGACTAGCGGTTACAATGAGCAGTTCTTC
CASSPGTSGYNEQFF
>.|TRBV5-1|TRBJ1-4|.
TGCGCCAGCAGCTCAGGCCGGGGGCATGAAAAACTGTTTTTT
CASSSGRGHEKLFF
>TRBD2|TRBV7-2|TRBJ2-7|.
TGTGCCAGCAGCTTAGCGGGACTAGAAACCTACGAGCAGTACTTC
CASSLAGLETYEQYF
>TRBD1|TRBV24-1|TRBJ1-4|.
TGTGCCACCAGTGGCGGGACAGGCATTAATGAAAAACTGTTTTTT
CATSGGTGINEKLFF
>TRBD1|TRBV7-8|TRBJ1-2|.
TGTGCCAGCAGCCCTCCCAGGGGACAGGATAATGGCTACACCTTC
CASSPPRGQDNGYTF
>TRBD1|TRBV6-6|TRBJ1-3|once
TGTGCCAGCAGTCGGACAGGGATAAGAAACACCATATATTTT
CASSRTGIRNTIYF
>.|TRBV6-5|TRBJ1-2|.
TGTGCCAGCAGTTACTCCCCGGACGGTTATGGCTACACCTTC
CASSYSPDGYGYTF
>.|TRBV7-2|TRBJ1-6|.
TGTGCCAGCAGCTTTAAAGGGGTAGGGAATTCACCCCTCCACTTT
CASSFKGVGNSPLHF
>.|TRBV4-1|TRBJ2-1|once
TGCGCCAGCAGCCAAGGCCGGACACCCTCGGATGAGCAGTTCTTC
CASSQGRTPSDEQFF
>.|TRBV28|TRBJ1-5|.
TGTGCCAGCAGTTTAGGTCTGGGCAATCAGCCCCAGCATTTT
CASSLGLGNQPQHF
>.|TRBV5-8|TRBJ1-1|.
TGTGCCAGCAGCCCCCGCAGGGGCACGAACACTGAAGCTTTCTTT
CASSPRRGTNTEAFF
>.|TRBV7-6|TRBJ1-2|.
TGTGCCAGCAGCCCTGGCGGGGACAACTATGGCTACACCTTC
CASSPGGDNYGYTF
>.|TRBV4-3|TRBJ1-4|.
TGCGCCAGCAGCCGGGGGCGGGAGGTTACTAATGAAAAACTGTTTTTT
CASSRGREVTNEKLFF
>.|TRBV6-5|TRBJ2-3|few
TGTGCCAGCAGCCGACTGGGAAGCACAGATACGCAGTATTTT
CASSRLGSTDTQYF
>.|TRBV6-1|TRBJ2-6|.
TGTGCCAGCAGTGAAGATGTCAGGGCCTCTGGGGCCAACGTCCTGACTTTC
CASSEDVRASGANVLTF
>.|TRBV28|TRBJ1-2|.
TGTGCCAGCAGTTTAGTCCAGGGGTACGGTGGCTACACCTTC
CASSLVQGYGGYTF
>.|TRBV3-1/TRBV3-2|TRBJ1-6|.
TGTGCCAGCAGCCAAGGCGAGGGAATTAATTCACCCCTCCACTTT
CASSQGEGINSPLHF
>.|TRBV7-8|TRBJ1-1|once
TGTGCCAGCACCCGGCTGTCTGAAGCTTTCTTT
CASTRLSEAFF
>.|TRBV6-5|TRBJ2-4|.
TGTGCCAGCAGCTCAGACATACCAGCCAAAAACATTCAGTACTTC
CASSSDIPAKNIQYF
>TRBD2|TRBV4-2|TRBJ2-1|.
TGTGCCAGCAGCCAAGATAGGGCGGGGGTTACCTACAATGAGCAGTTCTTC
CASSQDRAGVTYNEQFF
>.|TRBV14|TRBJ1-6|.
TGTGCCAGCAGCCAAGCTCAGGGGCGCCGTTCACCCCTCCACTTT
CASSQAQGRRSPLHF
>.|TRBV5-4|TRBJ2-7|.
TGTGCCAGCAGCTTTTTTCCAGAATCCTACGAGCAGTACTTC
CASSFFPESYEQYF
>.|TRBV7-8|TRBJ1-6|.
TGTGCCAGCAGCAAAATAGATCAGGGGTATAATTCACCCCTCCACTTT
CASSKIDQGYNSPLHF
>.|TRBV9|TRBJ1-3|.
TGTGCCAGCAGCGTAGGGGGCTCATCTGGAAACACCATATATTTT
CASSVGGSSGNTIYF
>.|TRBV18|TRBJ2-3|.
TGTGCCAGCTCACCAGAGGGGCAGAGCACAGATACGCAGTATTTT
CASSPEGQSTDTQYF
>TRBD1|TRBV19|TRBJ1-2|few
TGTGCCAGTAGATCAACAGGGGGAGCCTATGGCTACACCTTC
CASRSTGGAYGYTF
>.|TRBV2|TRBJ2-1|.
TGTGCCAGCAGTGAAGAAGGTCTAAGAGGAAGAGCTGAGCAGTTCTTC
CASSEEGLRGRAEQFF